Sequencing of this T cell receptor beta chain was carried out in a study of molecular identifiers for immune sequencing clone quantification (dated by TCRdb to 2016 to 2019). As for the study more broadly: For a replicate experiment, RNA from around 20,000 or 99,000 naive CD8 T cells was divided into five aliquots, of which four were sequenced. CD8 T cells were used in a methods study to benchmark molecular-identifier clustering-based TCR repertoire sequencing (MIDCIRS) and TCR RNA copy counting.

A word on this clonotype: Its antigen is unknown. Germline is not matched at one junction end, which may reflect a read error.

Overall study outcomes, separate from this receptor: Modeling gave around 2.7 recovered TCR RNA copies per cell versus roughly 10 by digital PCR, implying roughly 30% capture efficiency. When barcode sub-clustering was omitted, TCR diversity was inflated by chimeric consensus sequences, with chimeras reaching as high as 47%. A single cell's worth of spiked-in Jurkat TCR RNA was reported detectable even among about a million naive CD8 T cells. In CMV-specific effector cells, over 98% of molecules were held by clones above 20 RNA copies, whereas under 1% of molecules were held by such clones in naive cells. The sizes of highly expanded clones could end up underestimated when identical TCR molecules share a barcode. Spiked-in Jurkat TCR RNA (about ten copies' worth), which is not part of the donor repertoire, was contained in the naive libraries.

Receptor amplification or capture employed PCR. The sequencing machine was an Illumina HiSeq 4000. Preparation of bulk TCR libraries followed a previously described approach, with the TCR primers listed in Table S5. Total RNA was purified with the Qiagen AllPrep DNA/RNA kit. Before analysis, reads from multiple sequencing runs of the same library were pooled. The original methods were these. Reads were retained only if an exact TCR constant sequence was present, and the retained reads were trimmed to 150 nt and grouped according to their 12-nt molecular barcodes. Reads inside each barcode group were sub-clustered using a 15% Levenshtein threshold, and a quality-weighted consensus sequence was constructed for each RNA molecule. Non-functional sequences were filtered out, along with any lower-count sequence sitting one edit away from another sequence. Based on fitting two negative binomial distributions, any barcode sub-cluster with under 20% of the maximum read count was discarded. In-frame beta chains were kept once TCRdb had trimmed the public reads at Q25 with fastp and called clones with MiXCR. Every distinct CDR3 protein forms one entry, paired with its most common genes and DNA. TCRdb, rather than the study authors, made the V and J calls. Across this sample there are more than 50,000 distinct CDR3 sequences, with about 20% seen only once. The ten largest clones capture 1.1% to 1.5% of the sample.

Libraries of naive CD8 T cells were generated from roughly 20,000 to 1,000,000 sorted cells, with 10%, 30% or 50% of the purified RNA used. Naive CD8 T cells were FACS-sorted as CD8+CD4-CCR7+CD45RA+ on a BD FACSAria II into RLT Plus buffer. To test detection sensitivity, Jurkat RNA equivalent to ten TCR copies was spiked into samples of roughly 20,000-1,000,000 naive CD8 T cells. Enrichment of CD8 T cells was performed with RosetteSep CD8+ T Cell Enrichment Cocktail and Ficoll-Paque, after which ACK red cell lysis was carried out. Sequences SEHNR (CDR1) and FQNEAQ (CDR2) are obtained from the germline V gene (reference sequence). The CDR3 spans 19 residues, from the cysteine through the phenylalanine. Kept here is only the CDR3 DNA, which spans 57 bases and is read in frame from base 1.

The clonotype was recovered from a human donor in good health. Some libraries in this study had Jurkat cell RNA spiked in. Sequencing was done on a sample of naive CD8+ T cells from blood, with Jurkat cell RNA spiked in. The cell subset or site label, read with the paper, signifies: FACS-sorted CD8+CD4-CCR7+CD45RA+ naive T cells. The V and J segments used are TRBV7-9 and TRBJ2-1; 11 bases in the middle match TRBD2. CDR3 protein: CVSSPGLAGSQPYYNEQFF. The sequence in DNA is TGTGTCAGCAGCCCAGGACTAGCGGGTTCCCAACCTTACTACAATGAGCAGTTCTTC. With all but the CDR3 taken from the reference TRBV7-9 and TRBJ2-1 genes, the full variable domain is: DTGVSQNPRHKITKRGQNVTFRCDPISEHNRLYWYRQTLGQGPEFLTYFQNEAQLEKSRLLSDRFSAERPKGSFSTLEIQRTEQGDSAMYLCVSSPGLAGSQPYYNEQFFGPGTRLTVL.